This TCR beta chain derives from a study of blood T cell repertoires in COVID-19. Method: immunoSEQ multiplex PCR; TCRdb's copy keeps in-frame clones and lacks some. The sample lists around 300,000 clones; approximately 89% were seen once. Residents of 24 US areas, aged roughly 18 to 89 years, made up the participants. Assignments of participants to cohorts depended upon their own reported clinical history. The germline V gene encodes CDR1 SGHRS and CDR2 YFSETQ. The CDR3 has 13 amino acids. V was cut by 2 bases and J by 2 bases, with 7 bases left in between. Sequencing was carried out using PBMCs or T cells enriched from blood (not recorded which). This receptor was taken from a young woman who had recovered from COVID-19. The rearrangement links TRBV5-1 to TRBJ2-5, with unresolved D. Here the CDR3 DNA reads TGCGCCAGCAGCTTAACTACGCAAGAGACCCAGTACTTC. Protein: CASSLTTQETQYF.